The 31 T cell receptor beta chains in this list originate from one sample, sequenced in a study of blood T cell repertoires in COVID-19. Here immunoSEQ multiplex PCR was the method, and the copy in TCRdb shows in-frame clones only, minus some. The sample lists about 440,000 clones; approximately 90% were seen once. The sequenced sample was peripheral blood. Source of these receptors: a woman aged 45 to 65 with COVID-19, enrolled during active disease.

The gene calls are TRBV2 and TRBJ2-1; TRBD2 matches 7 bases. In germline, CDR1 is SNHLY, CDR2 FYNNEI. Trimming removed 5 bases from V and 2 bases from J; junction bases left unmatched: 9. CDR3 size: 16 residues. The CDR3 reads CASSLSLGGTYNEQFF. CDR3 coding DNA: TGTGCCAGCAGTCTGTCCCTCGGGGGGACCTACAATGAGCAGTTCTTC.

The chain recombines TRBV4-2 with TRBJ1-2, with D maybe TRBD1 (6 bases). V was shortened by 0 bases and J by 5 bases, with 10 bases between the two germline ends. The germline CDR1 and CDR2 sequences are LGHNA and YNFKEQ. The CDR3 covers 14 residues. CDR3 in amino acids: CASSQDRGAYGYTF. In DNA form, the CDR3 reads TGTGCCAGCAGCCAAGACCGGGGGGCGTATGGCTACACCTTC.

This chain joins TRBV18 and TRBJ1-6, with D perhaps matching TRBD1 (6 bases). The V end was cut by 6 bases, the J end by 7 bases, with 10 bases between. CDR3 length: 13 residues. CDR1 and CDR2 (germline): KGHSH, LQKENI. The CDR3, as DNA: TGTGCCAGCTCTTACAGGGAGAATTCACCCCTCCACTTT. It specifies CASSYRENSPLHF.

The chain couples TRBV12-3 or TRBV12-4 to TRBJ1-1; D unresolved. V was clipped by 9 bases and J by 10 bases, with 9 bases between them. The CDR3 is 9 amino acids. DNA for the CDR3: TGTGCCAGTGGCCGAGGAGCTTTCTTT. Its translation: CASGRGAFF.

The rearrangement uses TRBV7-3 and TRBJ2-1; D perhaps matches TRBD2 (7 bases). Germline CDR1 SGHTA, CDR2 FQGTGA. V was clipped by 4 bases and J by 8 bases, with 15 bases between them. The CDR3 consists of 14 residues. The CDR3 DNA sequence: TGTGCCAGCAGCTCCTCTAGGGGGAGGGATGAGCAGTTCTTC. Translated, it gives CASSSSRGRDEQFF.

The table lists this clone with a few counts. The CDR3 protein is CASSVGGHTEAFF. DNA for the CDR3: TGTGCCAGCAGCGTAGGGGGCCACACTGAAGCTTTCTTT. The J gene is TRBJ1-1, the V gene TRBV9, with D possibly TRBD1 on 5 matching bases. Germline lookup yields CDR1 SGDLS and CDR2 YYNGEE. CDR3 length: 13 residues. Trimming pared 0 bases from V and 3 bases from J, leaving 6 bases between. Full variable domain (outside the CDR3, taken from reference TRBV9 and TRBJ1-1): DSGVTQTPKHLITATGQRVTLRCSPRSGDLSVYWYQQSLDQGLQFLIQYYNGEERAKGNILERFSAQQFPDLHSELNLSSLELGDSALYFCASSVGGHTEAFFGQGTRLTVV.

The CDR3 sequence is CASSRRGAGVGGTGELFF. The CDR3 DNA follows: TGTGCCAGCAGCCGCCGGGGAGCGGGGGTTGGTGGGACCGGGGAGCTGTTTTTT. V usage is TRBV5-4 and J usage is TRBJ2-2, with 8 bases that match TRBD2. The CDR3 is 18 amino acids. Losses at the gene ends were 4 bases for V and 5 bases for J; bases not matched to a gene: 16. Germline V gene sequence: CDR1 SGHNT, CDR2 YYREEE (reference sequence).

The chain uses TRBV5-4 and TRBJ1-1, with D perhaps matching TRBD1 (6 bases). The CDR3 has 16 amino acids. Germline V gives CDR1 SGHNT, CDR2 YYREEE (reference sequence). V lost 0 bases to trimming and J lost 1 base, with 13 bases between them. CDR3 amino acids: CASSLAPGHQNTEAFF. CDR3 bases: TGTGCCAGCAGCTTGGCCCCGGGACACCAGAACACTGAAGCTTTCTTT.

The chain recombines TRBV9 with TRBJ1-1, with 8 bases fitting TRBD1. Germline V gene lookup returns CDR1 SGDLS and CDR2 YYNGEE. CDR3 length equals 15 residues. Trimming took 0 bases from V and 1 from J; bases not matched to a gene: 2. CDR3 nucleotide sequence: TGTGCCAGCAGCGTAGTGGGGACAGGGAACACTGAAGCTTTCTTT. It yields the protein CASSVVGTGNTEAFF.

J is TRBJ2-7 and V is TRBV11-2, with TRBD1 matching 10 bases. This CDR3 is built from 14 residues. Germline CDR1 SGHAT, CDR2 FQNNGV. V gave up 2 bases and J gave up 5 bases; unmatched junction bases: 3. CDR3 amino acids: CASSLSDRGHEQYF. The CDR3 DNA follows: TGTGCCAGCAGCTTATCTGACAGGGGGCACGAGCAGTACTTC.

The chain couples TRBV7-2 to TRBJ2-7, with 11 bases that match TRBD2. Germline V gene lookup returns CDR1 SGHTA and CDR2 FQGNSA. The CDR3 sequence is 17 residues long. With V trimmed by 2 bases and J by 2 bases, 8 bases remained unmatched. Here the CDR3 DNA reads TGTGCCAGCAGCTTAAGTAGTCTAGCGGGGGGTGCCTACGAGCAGTACTTC. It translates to CASSLSSLAGGAYEQYF.

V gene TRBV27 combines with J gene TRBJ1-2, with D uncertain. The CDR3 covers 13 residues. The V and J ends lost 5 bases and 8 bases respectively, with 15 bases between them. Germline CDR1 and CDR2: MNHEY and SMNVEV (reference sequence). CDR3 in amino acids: CASSRSGLDGYTF. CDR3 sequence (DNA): TGTGCCAGCAGTCGATCCGGACTCGACGGCTACACCTTC.

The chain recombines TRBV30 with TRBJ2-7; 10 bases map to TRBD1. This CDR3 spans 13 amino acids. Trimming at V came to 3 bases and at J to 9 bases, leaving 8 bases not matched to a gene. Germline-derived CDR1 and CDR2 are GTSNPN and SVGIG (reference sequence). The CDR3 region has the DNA TGTGCCTGGAGCGCAGACAGGGGGCTAAGGCAGTACTTC. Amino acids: CAWSADRGLRQYF.

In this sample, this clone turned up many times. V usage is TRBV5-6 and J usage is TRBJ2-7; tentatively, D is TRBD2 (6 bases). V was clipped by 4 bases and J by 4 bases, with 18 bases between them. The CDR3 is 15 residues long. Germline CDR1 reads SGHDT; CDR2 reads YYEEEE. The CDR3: CASSPALGLLYEQYF. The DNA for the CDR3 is TGTGCCAGCAGCCCAGCCCTTGGACTACTATACGAGCAGTACTTC.

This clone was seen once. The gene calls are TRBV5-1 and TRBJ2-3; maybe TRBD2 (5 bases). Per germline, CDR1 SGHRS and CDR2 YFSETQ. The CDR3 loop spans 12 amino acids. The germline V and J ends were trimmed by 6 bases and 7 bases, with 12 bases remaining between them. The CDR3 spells CASTGVANTQYF. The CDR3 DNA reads TGCGCCAGCACCGGGGTGGCCAATACGCAGTATTTT.

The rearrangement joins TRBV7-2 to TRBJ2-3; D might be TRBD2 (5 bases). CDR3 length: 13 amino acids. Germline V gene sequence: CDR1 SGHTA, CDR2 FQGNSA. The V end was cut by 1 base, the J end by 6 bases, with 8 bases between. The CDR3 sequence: CASSLGGRDTQYF. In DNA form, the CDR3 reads TGTGCCAGCAGCTTAGGCGGGCGGGATACGCAGTATTTT.

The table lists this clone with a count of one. CDR3 protein: CASSLRTGGGNGYTF. Here the CDR3 DNA reads TGCGCCAGCAGCCTCCGGACAGGGGGCGGTAACGGCTACACCTTC. The gene calls are TRBV5-1 and TRBJ1-2; 11 nucleotides match TRBD1. The trim removed 4 bases at V and 8 bases at J, leaving 10 bases unmatched. This CDR3 is 15 amino acids long. Germline CDR1 SGHRS, CDR2 YFSETQ.

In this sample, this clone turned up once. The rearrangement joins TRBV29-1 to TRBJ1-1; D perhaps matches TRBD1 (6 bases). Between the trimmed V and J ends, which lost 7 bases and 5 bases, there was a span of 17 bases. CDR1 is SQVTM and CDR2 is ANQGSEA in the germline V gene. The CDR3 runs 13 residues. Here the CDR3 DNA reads TGCAGCGCAGAGCAGGGGAGTCGGACTGAAGCTTTCTTT. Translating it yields CSAEQGSRTEAFF.

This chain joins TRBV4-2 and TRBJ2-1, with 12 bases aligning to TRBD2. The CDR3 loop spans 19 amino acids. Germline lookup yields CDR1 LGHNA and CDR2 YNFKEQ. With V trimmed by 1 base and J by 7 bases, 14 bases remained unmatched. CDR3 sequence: CASSQGSYIILAGGNEQFF. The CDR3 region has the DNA TGTGCCAGCAGCCAAGGTTCTTACATCATACTAGCGGGAGGTAATGAGCAGTTCTTC.

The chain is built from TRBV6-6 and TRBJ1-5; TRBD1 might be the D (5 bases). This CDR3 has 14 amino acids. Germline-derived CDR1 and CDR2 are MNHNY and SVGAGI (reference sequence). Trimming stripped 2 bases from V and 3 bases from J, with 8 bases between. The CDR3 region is CASSYQGNNQPQHF. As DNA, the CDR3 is TGTGCCAGCAGTTACCAGGGTAACAATCAGCCCCAGCATTTT.

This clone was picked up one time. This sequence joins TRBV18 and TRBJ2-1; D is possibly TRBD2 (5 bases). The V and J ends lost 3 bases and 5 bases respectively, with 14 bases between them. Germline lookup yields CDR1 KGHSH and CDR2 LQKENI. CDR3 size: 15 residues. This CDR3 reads CASSPPAGGDNEQFF. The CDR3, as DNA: TGTGCCAGCTCACCTCCGGCCGGAGGAGACAATGAGCAGTTCTTC.

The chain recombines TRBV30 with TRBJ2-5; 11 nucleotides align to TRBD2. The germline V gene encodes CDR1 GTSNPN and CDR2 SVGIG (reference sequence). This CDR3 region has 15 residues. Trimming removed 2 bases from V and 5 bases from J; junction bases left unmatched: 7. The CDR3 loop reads CAWSFIAGGPETQYF. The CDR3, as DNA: TGTGCCTGGAGTTTCATAGCGGGGGGGCCGGAGACCCAGTACTTC.

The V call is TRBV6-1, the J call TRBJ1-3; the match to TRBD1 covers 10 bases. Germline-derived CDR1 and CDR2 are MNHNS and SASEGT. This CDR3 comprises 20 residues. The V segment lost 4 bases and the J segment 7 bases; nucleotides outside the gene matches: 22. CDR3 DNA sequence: TGTGCCAGCAGTGTAGCCCACCGGGACAGGGGACCGACGGGGCGGAACACCATATATTTT. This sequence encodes CASSVAHRDRGPTGRNTIYF.

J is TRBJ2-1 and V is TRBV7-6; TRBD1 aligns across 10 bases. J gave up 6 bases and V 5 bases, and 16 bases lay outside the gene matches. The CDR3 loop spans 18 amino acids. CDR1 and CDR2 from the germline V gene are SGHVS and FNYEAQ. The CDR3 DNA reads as TGTGCCAGCAGCCGTCCCGGGACAGGGGCCCCTAGGCGCAATGAGCAGTTCTTC. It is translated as CASSRPGTGAPRRNEQFF. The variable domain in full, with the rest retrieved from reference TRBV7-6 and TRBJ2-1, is GAGVSQSPRYKVTKRGQDVALRCDPISGHVSLYWYRQALGQGPEFLTYFNYEAQQDKSGLPNDRFSAERPEGSISTLTIQRTEQRDSAMYRCASSRPGTGAPRRNEQFFGPGTRLTVL.

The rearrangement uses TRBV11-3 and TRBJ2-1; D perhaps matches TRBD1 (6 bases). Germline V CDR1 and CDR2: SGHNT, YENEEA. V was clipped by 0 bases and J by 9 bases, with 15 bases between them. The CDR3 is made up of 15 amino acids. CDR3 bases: TGTGCCAGCAGCTTAGATCCGGCCAGGGGTGCTGAGCAGTTCTTC. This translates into CASSLDPARGAEQFF.

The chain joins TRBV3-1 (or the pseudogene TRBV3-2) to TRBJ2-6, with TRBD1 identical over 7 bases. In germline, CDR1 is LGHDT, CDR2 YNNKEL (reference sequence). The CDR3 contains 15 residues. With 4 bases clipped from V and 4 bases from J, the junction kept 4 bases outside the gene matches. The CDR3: CASSPWTGGANVLTF. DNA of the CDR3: TGTGCCAGCAGCCCATGGACAGGAGGGGCCAACGTCCTGACTTTC.

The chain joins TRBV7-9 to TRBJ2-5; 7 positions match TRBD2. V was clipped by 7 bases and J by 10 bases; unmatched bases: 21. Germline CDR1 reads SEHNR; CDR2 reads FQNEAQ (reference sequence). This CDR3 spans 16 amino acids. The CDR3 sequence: CASNLPSQGAGVSQYF. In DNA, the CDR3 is TGTGCCAGCAACCTACCATCTCAGGGTGCGGGGGTGAGCCAGTACTTC.

DNA for the CDR3: TGTGCCAGCAGCGTAGCTTCACCCGAACTTGCCCTAGGAGAGACCCAGTACTTC. This translates into CASSVASPELALGETQYF. This chain joins TRBV9 and TRBJ2-5, with D unclear. Per the germline V gene, CDR1 is SGDLS and CDR2 is YYNGEE. The CDR3 has 18 amino acids. Between the trimmed V and J ends, which lost 0 bases and 4 bases, there was a span of 22 bases.

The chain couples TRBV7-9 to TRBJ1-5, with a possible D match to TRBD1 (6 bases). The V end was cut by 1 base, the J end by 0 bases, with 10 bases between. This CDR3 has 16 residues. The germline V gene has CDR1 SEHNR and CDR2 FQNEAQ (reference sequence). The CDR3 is CASSLGDNLSNQPQHF. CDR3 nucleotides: TGTGCCAGCAGCTTAGGGGACAACCTTAGCAATCAGCCCCAGCATTTT.

CDR3 region: CASSPDSRRGEKLFF. The CDR3 DNA sequence: TGCGCCAGCAGCCCGGACAGCAGGAGAGGAGAAAAACTGTTTTTT. The genes are TRBV5-1 and TRBJ1-4, with D possibly TRBD1 on 6 matching bases. With 4 bases removed from V and 8 bases from J, the gap between germline ends came to 18 bases. Germline V gives CDR1 SGHRS, CDR2 YFSETQ. The CDR3 totals 15 residues. The full variable domain, its missing parts supplied by reference TRBV5-1 and TRBJ1-4, is KAGVTQTPRYLIKTRGQQVTLSCSPISGHRSVSWYQQTPGQGLQFLFEYFSETQRNKGNFPGRFSGRQFSNSRSEMNVSTLELGDSALYLCASSPDSRRGEKLFFGSGTQLSVL.

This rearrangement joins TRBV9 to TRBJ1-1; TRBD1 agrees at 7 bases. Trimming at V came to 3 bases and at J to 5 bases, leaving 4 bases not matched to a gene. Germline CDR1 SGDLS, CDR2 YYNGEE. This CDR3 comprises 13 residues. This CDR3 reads CASSGHRGTEAFF. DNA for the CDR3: TGTGCCAGCAGCGGACACAGGGGAACTGAAGCTTTCTTT.